This TCR beta chain was documented in a study of T cell responses to AZD1222 COVID-19 vaccine. CDR3 size: 14 residues. V was trimmed by 0 bases and J by 6 bases, leaving 6 bases between them. Germline assignment: CDR1 MNHEY and CDR2 SVGAGI. TCRdb's table, derived via immunoSEQ multiplex PCR, lists solely in-frame clones and lacks some. The sample includes about 180,000 clones, approximately 86% of them seen just once. The clonotype was recovered from an adult in good health. The chain is built from TRBV6-5 and TRBJ1-6; D is uncertain. The sequenced sample was peripheral blood, obtained on day 0 of AZD1222 vaccination. The CDR3 loop is CASSYSEVNSPLHF. DNA for the CDR3: TGTGCCAGCAGTTACTCGGAAGTTAATTCACCCCTCCACTTT.